Presented here are 7 T cell receptor beta chains from one specimen sequenced in a study of graft-versus-host responses after intestinal transplantation. For these receptors, no antigen is known. Here immunoSEQ multiplex PCR was the method, and the copy in TCRdb shows in-frame clones only, minus some. The sample holds about 130,000 clones, around nine tenths seen once. The sample was unstimulated CD4+ T cells sorted from spleen or lymph node cells, taken before intestinal transplant. These receptor sequences come from a human donor who received an intestinal transplant.

V usage is TRBV5-5 and J usage is TRBJ1-1, with 7 bases fitting TRBD1. CDR3 length: 14 amino acids. In germline, CDR1 is SGHKS, CDR2 YYEKEE (reference sequence). V was clipped by 4 bases and J by 4 bases; unmatched bases: 7. The CDR3 here is CASSQGDGTTEAFF. As DNA, the CDR3 is TGTGCCAGCAGCCAGGGGGATGGGACCACTGAAGCTTTCTTT.

The chain is built from TRBV28 and TRBJ2-1; TRBD1 matches at 8 bases. CDR1 MDHEN and CDR2 SYDVKM come from the germline V gene. The CDR3 contains 16 residues. The V gene end was trimmed by 4 bases and the J gene end by 6 bases; junction bases not matched to a gene: 11. In nucleotides, the CDR3 is TGTGCCAGCAGTTACCAAACAGGGGGAGTGGGCAATGAGCAGTTCTTC. Protein: CASSYQTGGVGNEQFF.

V and J are TRBV5-1 and TRBJ2-6; maybe TRBD1 (5 bases). Trimming took 4 bases from V and 0 from J, leaving 8 bases between them. This CDR3 is 15 amino acids long. CDR1 is SGHRS, CDR2 YFSETQ, per germline. CDR3 sequence: CASSRQGSGANVLTF. DNA for the CDR3: TGCGCCAGCAGCCGCCAGGGCTCTGGGGCCAACGTCCTGACTTTC. Full variable domain (missing parts from reference TRBV5-1 and TRBJ2-6): KAGVTQTPRYLIKTRGQQVTLSCSPISGHRSVSWYQQTPGQGLQFLFEYFSETQRNKGNFPGRFSGRQFSNSRSEMNVSTLELGDSALYLCASSRQGSGANVLTFGAGSRLTVL.

V gene TRBV11-2 combines with J gene TRBJ2-7, with D tentatively TRBD2 (6 bases). The germline V gene has CDR1 SGHAT and CDR2 FQNNGV. V lost 2 bases to trimming and J lost 1 base, with 12 bases between them. This CDR3 has 15 amino acids. Written as DNA, the CDR3 is TGTGCCAGCAGCTTAATGGTAGCGGCTTCCTACGAGCAGTACTTC. Protein: CASSLMVAASYEQYF. Looking up the rest from reference TRBV11-2 and TRBJ2-7 gives the full variable domain: EAGVAQSPRYKIIEKRQSVAFWCNPISGHATLYWYQQILGQGPKLLIQFQNNGVVDDSQLPKDRFSAERLKGVDSTLKIQPAKLEDSAVYLCASSLMVAASYEQYFGPGTRLTVT.

This chain joins TRBV11-2 and TRBJ1-2, with D tentatively TRBD1 (6 bases). The length of the CDR3 is 16 residues. V lost 0 bases and J 3 bases, leaving 14 bases between the germline ends. Germline values: CDR1 SGHAT, CDR2 FQNNGV. The CDR3 DNA reads as TGTGCCAGCAGCTTAGATCCTAGGGGGGGCGACTATGGCTACACCTTC. It encodes CASSLDPRGGDYGYTF. The full variable domain, its missing parts supplied by reference TRBV11-2 and TRBJ1-2, is EAGVAQSPRYKIIEKRQSVAFWCNPISGHATLYWYQQILGQGPKLLIQFQNNGVVDDSQLPKDRFSAERLKGVDSTLKIQPAKLEDSAVYLCASSLDPRGGDYGYTFGSGTRLTVV.

The J gene is TRBJ1-2, the V gene TRBV14; D is perhaps TRBD1 (5 bases). The germline CDR1 and CDR2 sequences are SGHDN and FVKESK. The CDR3 totals 14 residues. Trimming took 1 base from V and 4 from J, leaving 10 bases between them. The CDR3 reads CASSQGEGPYGYTF. The CDR3, as DNA: TGTGCCAGCAGCCAAGGGGAGGGACCCTATGGCTACACCTTC.

The rearrangement uses TRBV6-1 and TRBJ1-1; D remains unclear. The V end lost 2 bases, the J end lost 7 bases, and 20 bases lay between the germline ends. The germline CDR1 and CDR2 sequences are MNHNS and SASEGT. This CDR3 contains 16 residues. CDR3: CASSESLGRARNEAFF. CDR3 sequence (DNA): TGTGCCAGCAGTGAATCATTAGGCCGGGCGAGGAATGAAGCTTTCTTT.